This T cell receptor (beta chain) is drawn from a study of lymphopenia after photon versus proton radiotherapy. As concerns this clone: Its cognate antigen is unknown.

Study-level results: Post-nadir diversity loss with photons came from oligoclonal expansion, particularly CD8+ Temra cells. In patients who died, overall survival fell as post-nadir TCR diversity dropped more. Under photons, naive T cells and diversity fell while effector/memory populations rose.

There are 13 residues in the CDR3. Per germline, CDR1 SEHNR and CDR2 FQNEAQ (reference sequence). Trimming shortened V by 5 bases and J by 8 bases, and 14 bases separated the two germline ends. Assay: immunoSEQ multiplex PCR; the TCRdb copy retains only in-frame clones and omits some. The sample lists around 12,000 clones; around 90% were seen once. This TCR came from a man aged 55 to 70 with pancreatic cancer. The chain links TRBV7-9 to TRBJ2-3, with D tentatively TRBD2 (6 bases). The input for sequencing was peripheral blood, taken from a patient treated with photon-based radiotherapy. DNA of the CDR3: TGTGCCAGCAGCGACCGGGCAGCGGGTACGCAGTATTTT. This codes for CASSDRAAGTQYF.